This is a list of T cell receptor beta chains from one sample in a study of shared clonotypes between healthy human individuals. TCRdb's table, derived via immunoSEQ multiplex PCR, lists solely in-frame clones and lacks some. The repertoire includes 2 million to 2.5 million clones, approximately 96% of them detected once, and around 0.13% sits in the top ten. The material sequenced was naive CD4+ T cells sorted from blood. These TCRs come from a man aged 18 to 29 in good health. The conserved cysteine and the conserved F or W are not part of the CDR3 here. Each record gives: CDR3 length, J gene, V gene, CDR3 protein.

>11|TRBJ1-1|TRBV6-1
ASRDRPGQGAF
>10|TRBJ1-6|TRBV28
ASSLSNSPLH
>13|TRBJ1-6|TRBV4-1
ASSQPDRGISPLH
>12|TRBJ2-7|TRBV30
AGQRGLPGYEQY
>12|TRBJ2-1|TRBV27
ASRLGLGYNEQF
>14|TRBJ1-1|TRBV5-1
ASSLGSTDLNTEAF
>9|TRBJ2-1|TRBV29-1
SVSSSNEQF
>12|TRBJ2-5|TRBV29-1
SVSWGAAEETQY
>13|TRBJ1-1|TRBV5-1
ASSPGSPGNTEAF
>12|TRBJ2-5|TRBV19
ASNPGRGVETQY
>13|TRBJ2-2|TRBV7-9
ASSPATVNTGELF
>10|TRBJ2-1|TRBV30
AWSGRDNEQF
>11|TRBJ1-3|TRBV14
ASSWDSGNTIY
>14|TRBJ2-7|TRBV27
ASSPNPGLATAEQY